The 21 T cell receptor beta chains below all came from one sample that was sequenced in a study of blood T cell repertoires in COVID-19. Some clones are missing from TCRdb's copy, which holds only in-frame ones; the method was immunoSEQ multiplex PCR. Of 42,000 or so clones in the sample, more than 75% were seen once. Specimen: peripheral blood. These receptors were collected from a man older than 75 with acute or convalescent COVID-19.

The chain links TRBV11-2 to TRBJ2-2; 11 bases agree with TRBD2. After removal of 6 bases from V and 5 bases from J, the junction contained 5 bases not matched to a gene. The CDR3 sequence is 15 residues long. In germline, CDR1 is SGHAT, CDR2 FQNNGV. The CDR3 DNA is TGTGCCAGCAGGCTAGCGGGGGGCCGGACCGGGGAGCTGTTTTTT. This encodes CASRLAGGRTGELFF.

This clone was seen once. DNA for the CDR3: TGCAGTGCTAGTACACTAGCGGGGGCCCACTCCTACAATGAGCAGTTCTTC. Protein: CSASTLAGAHSYNEQFF. The V call is TRBV20-1, the J call TRBJ2-1; TRBD2 aligns across 11 bases. Germline CDR1 DFQATT, CDR2 SNEGSKA (reference sequence). V shed 3 bases, J shed 0 bases, and the junction held 7 bases outside the gene matches. The length of the CDR3 is 17 residues.

This chain uses TRBV3-1 (or the pseudogene TRBV3-2) with TRBJ1-4, with D possibly being TRBD1 (5 bases). The length of the CDR3 is 15 residues. Germline V lookup: CDR1 LGHDT, CDR2 YNNKEL (reference sequence). Trimming stripped 4 bases from V and 8 bases from J, with 17 bases between. The CDR3 bases are TGTGCCAGCAGCCGTTTGGCTCTGGGGGGAGAAAAACTGTTTTTT. Its translation: CASSRLALGGEKLFF.

V usage is TRBV12-3 or TRBV12-4 and J usage is TRBJ1-1; D remains ambiguous. The V end was cut by 2 bases, the J end by 0 bases, with 4 bases between. The CDR3 is made up of 13 amino acids. The CDR3 region has the DNA TGTGCCAGCAGTTTACAAATGAACACTGAAGCTTTCTTT. Translation: CASSLQMNTEAFF.

V usage is TRBV14 and J usage is TRBJ1-2; 7 bases map to TRBD1. CDR1 SGHDN and CDR2 FVKESK come from the germline V gene. CDR3 length: 13 residues. V trimming: 4 bases; J trimming: 6 bases; junction bases outside the gene matches: 5. The CDR3 reads CASSRRGQDGYTF. CDR3 nucleotides: TGTGCCAGCAGCCGGCGCGGACAGGATGGCTACACCTTC.

This rearrangement joins TRBV6-1 to TRBJ1-4; no firm D call. Trimming stripped 3 bases from V and 8 bases from J, with 10 bases between. There are 13 residues in the CDR3. The germline gives CDR1 MNHNS, CDR2 SASEGT. CDR3 loop: CASSEQGREKLFF. CDR3 DNA: TGTGCCAGCAGTGAGCAAGGGAGAGAAAAACTGTTTTTT.

The CDR3 nucleotides read TGTGCCTGGCGGACTAGCGGGAGCTACAATGAGCAGTTCTTC. Its translation is CAWRTSGSYNEQFF. The chain carries TRBV30 and TRBJ2-1; 13 bases are shared with TRBD2. Germline CDR1 reads GTSNPN; CDR2 reads SVGIG (reference sequence). The V gene end was trimmed by 5 bases and the J gene end by 3 bases; junction bases not matched to a gene: 1. The CDR3 totals 14 residues.

This clone was picked up a small number of times. The chain joins TRBV6-5 to TRBJ1-2; maybe TRBD1 (5 bases). Germline values: CDR1 MNHEY, CDR2 SVGAGI. Between the trimmed V and J ends, which lost 7 bases and 6 bases, there was a span of 18 bases. This CDR3 region has 14 residues. CDR3 loop: CASTVSRGGNGYTF. The CDR3 bases are TGTGCCAGCACTGTATCACGGGGGGGTAATGGCTACACCTTC.

This clone is deemed medium-sized. DNA for the CDR3: TGTGCCAGCAGTGTATTTGGCCTTCGCTCTGGAAACACCATATATTTT. Translating it yields CASSVFGLRSGNTIYF. The rearrangement joins TRBV2 to TRBJ1-3; no firm D call. The CDR3 contains 16 residues. From germline, CDR1 is SNHLY and CDR2 FYNNEI. Trimming took 4 bases from V and 0 from J, leaving 13 bases between them.

This clone was seen at least ten times. This CDR3 reads CASGGLSGNTIYF. The CDR3 nucleotides read TGTGCCAGCGGCGGCCTCTCTGGAAACACCATATATTTT. The chain combines TRBV2 with TRBJ1-3; D is unresolved. V lost 8 bases, J lost 0 bases, and 8 bases lay in between. CDR3 length: 13 amino acids. The germline V gene has CDR1 SNHLY and CDR2 FYNNEI.

The chain employs TRBV11-1 and TRBJ1-1, with D possibly matching TRBD1 (6 bases). V was clipped by 2 bases and J by 5 bases, with 9 bases between them. The CDR3 is 13 residues long. Germline V gene sequence: CDR1 SGHAT, CDR2 FQDESV (reference sequence). CDR3 residues: CASSLYRETEAFF. CDR3 DNA sequence: TGTGCCAGCAGCTTATACAGGGAAACTGAAGCTTTCTTT.

The rearrangement uses TRBV19 and TRBJ2-5, with 14 positions matching TRBD2. The CDR3 is made up of 19 amino acids. Germline assignment: CDR1 LNHDA and CDR2 SQIVND (reference sequence). The V and J ends lost 0 bases and 4 bases, in that order; junction bases with no gene match: 10. The CDR3 loop is CASSIDRRGLAGDRETQYF. The CDR3 DNA is TGTGCCAGTAGTATAGACCGACGGGGACTAGCGGGAGATAGAGAGACCCAGTACTTC.

The chain employs TRBV5-6 and TRBJ1-3; D perhaps matches TRBD1 (5 bases). V lost 4 bases and J 0 bases, leaving 17 bases between the germline ends. Per the germline V gene, CDR1 is SGHDT and CDR2 is YYEEEE. The CDR3 consists of 17 residues. Here the CDR3 reads CASSLLTGQHSGNTIYF. DNA for the CDR3: TGTGCCAGCAGCCTCCTTACAGGCCAACACTCTGGAAACACCATATATTTT.

This clone was seen only once. This rearrangement joins TRBV12-3 or TRBV12-4 to TRBJ1-2; D might be TRBD1 (5 bases). CDR3 length: 13 amino acids. Between the trimmed V and J ends, which lost 5 bases and 4 bases, there was a span of 11 bases. The CDR3 DNA sequence: TGTGCCAGCAGTGCCCAGGGCCCCTATGGCTACACCTTC. It translates to CASSAQGPYGYTF.

The chain carries TRBV19 and TRBJ1-4; D unresolved. Trimming took 5 bases from V and 4 from J, leaving 17 bases between them. This CDR3 has 16 amino acids. CDR1 LNHDA and CDR2 SQIVND come from the germline V gene (reference sequence). CDR3 region: CASSLRRASGNEKLFF. CDR3 sequence (DNA): TGTGCCAGTAGTCTCCGCCGTGCGAGCGGTAATGAAAAACTGTTTTTT.

The rearrangement links TRBV3-1 (or the pseudogene TRBV3-2) to TRBJ1-5, with TRBD1 matching over 8 bases. This CDR3 has 14 amino acids. Trimming took 1 base from V and 7 from J; bases not matched to a gene: 3. The germline gives CDR1 LGHDT, CDR2 YNNKEL (reference sequence). The CDR3 is CASSQADRGQPQHF. CDR3 sequence (DNA): TGTGCCAGCAGCCAAGCCGACAGGGGACAGCCCCAGCATTTT.

The rearrangement joins TRBV6-5 to TRBJ2-1; D perhaps matches TRBD2 (6 bases). Germline V lookup: CDR1 MNHEY, CDR2 SVGAGI. V shed 5 bases and J shed 1 base, with 12 bases lying between them. The length of the CDR3 is 15 residues. This CDR3 is CASSQTRGSYNEQFF. In DNA form, the CDR3 reads TGTGCCAGCAGTCAGACTAGAGGGTCCTACAATGAGCAGTTCTTC.

This clone showed up just a few times. This chain connects TRBV7-2 to TRBJ2-3; 7 bases map to TRBD1. CDR1 and CDR2 (germline): SGHTA, FQGNSA. This CDR3 has 15 residues. Trimming removed 3 bases from V and 6 bases from J; junction bases left unmatched: 9. The CDR3 DNA sequence: TGTGCCAGCAGCTTTCACAGGGGAGTTTACGATACGCAGTATTTT. Translating it yields CASSFHRGVYDTQYF.

The chain employs TRBV29-1 and TRBJ2-7; 8 bases agree with TRBD1. This CDR3 region has 14 residues. V gave up 4 bases and J gave up 1 base; unmatched junction bases: 6. CDR1 SQVTM and CDR2 ANQGSEA come from the germline V gene. CDR3 DNA: TGCAGCGTTGCCGGGACAGGCCTTTCCTACGAGCAGTACTTC. Its translation is CSVAGTGLSYEQYF.

DNA of the CDR3: TGTGCCAGCAGCTTATGGGACAGGGTATCGACCGAGCAGTACTTC. This codes for CASSLWDRVSTEQYF. The V call is TRBV7-2, the J call TRBJ2-7; TRBD1 aligns across 9 bases. V shed 2 bases, J shed 6 bases, and the junction held 8 bases outside the gene matches. CDR3 length: 15 residues. The germline V gene encodes CDR1 SGHTA and CDR2 FQGNSA.

This clone was found a few times. The V and J genes are TRBV5-1 and TRBJ1-1, with 12 positions matching TRBD1. There are 14 residues in the CDR3. Germline assignment: CDR1 SGHRS and CDR2 YFSETQ. Trimming at V came to 3 bases and at J to 7 bases, leaving 4 bases not matched to a gene. CDR3 amino acids: CASSSGQGAIEAFF. For the CDR3, the DNA is TGCGCCAGCAGCTCGGGACAGGGGGCGATTGAAGCTTTCTTT. Using reference TRBV5-1 and TRBJ1-1 for the parts outside the CDR3, the full variable domain is KAGVTQTPRYLIKTRGQQVTLSCSPISGHRSVSWYQQTPGQGLQFLFEYFSETQRNKGNFPGRFSGRQFSNSRSEMNVSTLELGDSALYLCASSSGQGAIEAFFGQGTRLTVV.